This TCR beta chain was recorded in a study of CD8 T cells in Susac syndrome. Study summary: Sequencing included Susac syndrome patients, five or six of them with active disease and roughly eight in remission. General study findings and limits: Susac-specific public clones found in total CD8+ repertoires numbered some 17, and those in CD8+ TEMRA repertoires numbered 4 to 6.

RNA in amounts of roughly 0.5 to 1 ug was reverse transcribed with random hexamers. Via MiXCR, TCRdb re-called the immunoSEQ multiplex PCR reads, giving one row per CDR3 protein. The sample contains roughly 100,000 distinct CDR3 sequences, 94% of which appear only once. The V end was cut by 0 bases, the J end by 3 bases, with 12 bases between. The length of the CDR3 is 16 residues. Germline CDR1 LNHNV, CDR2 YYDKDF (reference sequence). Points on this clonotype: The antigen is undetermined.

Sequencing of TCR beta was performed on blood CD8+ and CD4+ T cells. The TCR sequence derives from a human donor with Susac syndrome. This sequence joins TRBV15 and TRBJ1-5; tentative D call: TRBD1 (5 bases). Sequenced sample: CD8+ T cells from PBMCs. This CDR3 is CATSREAGLPNQPQHF. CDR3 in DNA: TGTGCCACCAGCAGAGAGGCAGGGCTACCCAATCAGCCCCAGCATTTT.